What follows are 9 T cell receptor beta chains derived from one specimen sequenced in a study of cytotoxic CD8 clonotypes in ibrutinib-treated CLL. Repertoires were generated with immunoSEQ multiplex PCR, while TCRdb's copy carries only in-frame clones and drops some. The sample has about 120,000 clones, 45% to 65% seen once. The specimen was PBMCs, collected after 24 months of ibrutinib treatment. Receptors originate from a human donor with chronic lymphocytic leukemia.

The chain combines TRBV19 with TRBJ1-3; D remains unclear. Germline assignment: CDR1 LNHDA and CDR2 SQIVND (reference sequence). V lost 10 bases and J 2 bases, leaving 15 bases between the germline ends. This CDR3 comprises 14 residues. CDR3 protein: CATSLVGTGNTIYF. The CDR3 DNA is TGTGCCACCAGTTTAGTCGGCACTGGAAACACCATATATTTT.

Here the CDR3 reads CASSYGPQRYEQYF. The DNA of the CDR3 is TGTGCCAGCAGTTACGGCCCCCAGAGGTACGAGCAGTACTTC. The chain recombines TRBV6-5 with TRBJ2-7; no clear D gene. V lost 2 bases and J 4 bases, leaving 12 bases between the germline ends. CDR1 and CDR2 (germline): MNHEY, SVGAGI. The CDR3 is 14 amino acids.

The chain couples TRBV10-3 to TRBJ1-2; TRBD1 matches 7 bases. CDR1 and CDR2 from the germline V gene are ENHRY and SYGVKD. The CDR3 is 15 amino acids. J was trimmed by 7 bases and V by 2 bases; bases with no gene match: 10. The CDR3 sequence: CAISEMTGNPSGYTF. CDR3 coding DNA: TGTGCCATCAGTGAGATGACAGGGAACCCGTCTGGCTACACCTTC.

The rearrangement joins TRBV7-9 to TRBJ2-3; 8 nucleotides align to TRBD1. J gave up 2 bases and V 3 bases, and 4 bases lay outside the gene matches. This CDR3 has 15 amino acids. Germline V CDR1 and CDR2: SEHNR, FQNEAQ (reference sequence). CDR3 coding DNA: TGTGCCAGCAGCTTTTGGGACAGGTACACAGATACGCAGTATTTT. Translation: CASSFWDRYTDTQYF.

The CDR3 region is CASSRTGNGRSPLHF. The CDR3 DNA follows: TGTGCCAGCTCCCGGACAGGGAACGGTCGATCACCCCTCCACTTT. The chain uses TRBV18 and TRBJ1-6; 8 positions match TRBD1. V dropped 6 bases and J dropped 10; count of bases not matched to a gene: 11. CDR3 length: 15 amino acids. In germline, CDR1 is KGHSH, CDR2 LQKENI.

This clone has just one count. This chain uses TRBV6-1 with TRBJ2-5; no clear D gene. V shed 3 bases and J shed 4 bases, with 12 bases lying between them. Germline V CDR1 and CDR2: MNHNS, SASEGT. The CDR3 runs 14 residues. DNA of the CDR3: TGTGCCAGCAGTGAGGGCAGCCTCCGAGAGACCCAGTACTTC. Translation: CASSEGSLRETQYF.

The chain joins TRBV7-3 to TRBJ1-1; 8 bases are shared with TRBD1. Germline V gene data show CDR1 as SGHTA and CDR2 as FQGTGA. This CDR3 is 14 amino acids long. V trimming: 4 bases; J trimming: 4 bases; junction bases outside the gene matches: 5. CDR3 DNA sequence: TGTGCCAGCAGCTCGCCTACAGGGGGCACTGAAGCTTTCTTT. It yields the protein CASSSPTGGTEAFF.

J is TRBJ2-7 and V is TRBV7-2; TRBD1 agrees at 9 bases. V shed 5 bases and J 6 bases; nucleotides not matched to a gene: 5. This CDR3 is 13 amino acids long. Germline V gene data show CDR1 as SGHTA and CDR2 as FQGNSA. The DNA for the CDR3 is TGTGCCAGCAGCCCGAGACAGGGGGGCGAGCAGTACTTC. Its translation: CASSPRQGGEQYF.

The chain combines TRBV14 with TRBJ2-7; 8 bases match TRBD1. The CDR3 has 15 residues. Germline-derived CDR1 and CDR2 are SGHDN and FVKESK. The ends lost 4 bases at V and 4 bases at J; junction bases unmatched: 9. The CDR3 bases are TGTGCCAGCAGCCTTGCGAGGGACAGGCTATACGAGCAGTACTTC. Residues: CASSLARDRLYEQYF. Full variable domain (outside the CDR3, taken from reference TRBV14 and TRBJ2-7): EAGVTQFPSHSVIEKGQTVTLRCDPISGHDNLYWYRRVMGKEIKFLLHFVKESKQDESGMPNNRFLAERTGGTYSTLKVQPAELEDSGVYFCASSLARDRLYEQYFGPGTRLTVT.